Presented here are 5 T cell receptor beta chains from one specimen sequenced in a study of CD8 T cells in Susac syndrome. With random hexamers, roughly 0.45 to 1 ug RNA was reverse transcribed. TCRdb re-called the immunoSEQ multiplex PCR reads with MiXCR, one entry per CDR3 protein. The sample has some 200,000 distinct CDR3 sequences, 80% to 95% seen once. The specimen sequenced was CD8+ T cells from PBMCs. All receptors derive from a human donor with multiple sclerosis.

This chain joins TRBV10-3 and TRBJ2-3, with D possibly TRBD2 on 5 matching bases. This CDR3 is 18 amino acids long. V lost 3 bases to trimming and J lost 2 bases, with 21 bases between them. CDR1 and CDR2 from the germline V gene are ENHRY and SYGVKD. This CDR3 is CAISETPSTVRITDTQYF. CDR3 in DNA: TGTGCCATCAGTGAAACCCCTAGCACCGTGCGGATCACAGATACGCAGTATTTT.

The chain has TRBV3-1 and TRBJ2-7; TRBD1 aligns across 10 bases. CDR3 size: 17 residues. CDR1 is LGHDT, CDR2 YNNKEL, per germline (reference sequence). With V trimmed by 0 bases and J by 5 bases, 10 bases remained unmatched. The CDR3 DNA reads TGTGCCAGCAGCCAAGATAGGTGGGGGACAGGGGTCCACGAGCAGTACTTC. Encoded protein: CASSQDRWGTGVHEQYF.

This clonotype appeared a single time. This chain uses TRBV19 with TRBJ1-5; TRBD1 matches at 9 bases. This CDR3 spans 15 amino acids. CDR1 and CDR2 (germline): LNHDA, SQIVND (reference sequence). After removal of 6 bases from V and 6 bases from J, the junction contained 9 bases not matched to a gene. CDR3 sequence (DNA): TGTGCCAGTAGCCATGCGGACAGGGGTCCTCAGCCCCAGCATTTT. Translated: CASSHADRGPQPQHF.

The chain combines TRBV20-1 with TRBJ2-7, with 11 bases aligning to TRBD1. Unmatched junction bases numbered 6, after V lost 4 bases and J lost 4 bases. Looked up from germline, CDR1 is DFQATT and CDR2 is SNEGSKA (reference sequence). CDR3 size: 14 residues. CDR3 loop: CSATGQGDLYEQYF. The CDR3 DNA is TGCAGTGCTACGGGACAGGGGGACCTATACGAGCAGTACTTC.

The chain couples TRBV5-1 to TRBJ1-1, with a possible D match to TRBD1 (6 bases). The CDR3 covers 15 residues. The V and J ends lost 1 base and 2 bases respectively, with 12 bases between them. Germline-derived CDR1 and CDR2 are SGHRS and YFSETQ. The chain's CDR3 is CASSLTGLKNTEAFF. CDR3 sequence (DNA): TGCGCCAGCAGCTTGACAGGGTTGAAAAACACTGAAGCTTTCTTT.